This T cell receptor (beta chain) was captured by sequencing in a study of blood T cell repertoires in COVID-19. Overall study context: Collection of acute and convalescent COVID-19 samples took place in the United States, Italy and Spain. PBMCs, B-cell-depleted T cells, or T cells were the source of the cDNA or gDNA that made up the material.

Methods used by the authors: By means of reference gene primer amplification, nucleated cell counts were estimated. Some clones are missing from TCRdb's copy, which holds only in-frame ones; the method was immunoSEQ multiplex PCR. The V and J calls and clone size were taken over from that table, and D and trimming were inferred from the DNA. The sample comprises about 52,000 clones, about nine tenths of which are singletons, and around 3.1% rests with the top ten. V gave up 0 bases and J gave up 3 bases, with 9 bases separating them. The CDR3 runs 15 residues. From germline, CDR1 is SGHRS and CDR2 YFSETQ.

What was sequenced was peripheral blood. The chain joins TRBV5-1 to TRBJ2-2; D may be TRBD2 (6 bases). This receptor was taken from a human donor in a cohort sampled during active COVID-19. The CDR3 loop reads CASSLVREDTGELFF. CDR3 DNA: TGCGCCAGCAGCTTGGTTAGGGAGGACACCGGGGAGCTGTTTTTT.